This T cell receptor (beta chain) was recovered during a study of blood T cells in healthy people across ages. Broader study findings: Among T cells, TCR beta diversity per million cells dropped roughly linearly as age rose.

This CDR3 comprises 16 residues. With 0 bases removed from V and 3 bases from J, the gap between germline ends came to 14 bases. Germline values: CDR1 LNHNV, CDR2 YYDKDF (reference sequence). In regard to this clonotype: Its antigen is as yet unknown.

A second PCR, run for about 7 to 11 cycles, used a sample-barcoded 5' primer plus a J-beta primer mix. TCRdb processed the 5' RACE reads anew with MiXCR; each CDR3 protein has one entry. The sample lists about 1.5 million distinct CDR3 sequences, around 42% occurring once. Input material: blood. This TCR was recovered from a woman aged 18-29 years in good health. This sequence joins TRBV15 and TRBJ2-5; D may be TRBD2 (5 bases). The CDR3 DNA reads as TGTGCCACCAGCAGAGAAAGGGTAACTAGGAAAGAGACCCAGTACTTC. It translates to CATSRERVTRKETQYF.